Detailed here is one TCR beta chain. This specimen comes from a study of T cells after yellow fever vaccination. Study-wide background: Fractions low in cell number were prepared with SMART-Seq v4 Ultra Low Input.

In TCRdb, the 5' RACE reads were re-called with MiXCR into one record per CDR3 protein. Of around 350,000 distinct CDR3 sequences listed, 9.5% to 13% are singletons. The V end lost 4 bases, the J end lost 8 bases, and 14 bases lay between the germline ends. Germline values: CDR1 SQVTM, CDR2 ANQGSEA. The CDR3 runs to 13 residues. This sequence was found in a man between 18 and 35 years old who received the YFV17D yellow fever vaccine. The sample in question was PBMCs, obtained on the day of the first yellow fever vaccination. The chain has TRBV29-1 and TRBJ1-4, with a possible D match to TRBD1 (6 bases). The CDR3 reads CSVVAGTNEKLFF. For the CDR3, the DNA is TGCAGCGTTGTCGCAGGGACAAACGAAAAACTGTTTTTT.